This TCR beta chain was documented in a study of T cells in Graves' hyperthyroidism and ophthalmopathy. Overall study results and limits: Most thyroid clonotypes expanded above 0.001 appeared in blood too. The model anticipated ophthalmopathy a median about six months pre-onset.

Investigators excluded patients with uncontrolled infection, other autoimmune disease, pregnancy or lactation. Diagnoses used clinical symptoms, serum thyroxine and TRAb, thyroid ultrasound and orbital computed tomography. About this clonotype itself: No antigen is known for it.

Amplification of TCR beta CDR3 regions used RNA as the template. HTBI primers drove first-round RT-PCR of the TCR CDR3. MiXCR, run by TCRdb on the multiplex PCR reads, gives a single entry per CDR3 protein. There are more than 500,000 distinct CDR3 sequences in the sample; 46% occur only once, and about 43% lies in the top ten. V trimming: 3 bases; J trimming: 0 bases; junction bases outside the gene matches: 7. The CDR3 runs 16 residues. Germline V gene lookup returns CDR1 KGHDR and CDR2 SFDVKD. Sequenced material: peripheral blood or thyroid tissue (not recorded which). The TCR originated in an adult woman with Graves' disease, either hyperthyroidism or ophthalmopathy (not recorded which). V usage is TRBV24-1 and J usage is TRBJ2-7; 7 nucleotides align to TRBD1. CDR3: CATSDGDSASSYEQYF. The CDR3 coding sequence is TGTGCCACCAGTGATGGGGACAGCGCTAGCTCCTACGAGCAGTACTTC.